The entry that follows covers one T cell receptor (beta chain) sequence. TCRdb reanalysed the RT-PCR reads using MiXCR and keeps one entry per CDR3 protein. The repertoire holds hundreds of thousands of distinct CDR3 sequences, with 6.5% to 8% as singletons. This record comes from a study of response to subunit inactivated influenza vaccine. Germline V gene lookup returns CDR1 SGHTA and CDR2 FQGTGA. CDR3 length: 15 residues. Unmatched junction bases numbered 9, after V lost 4 bases and J lost 8 bases. The J gene is TRBJ2-1, the V gene TRBV7-3; TRBD1 agrees at 9 bases. Specimen: PBMCs from blood, collected roughly 24 months after vaccination. The source is a man aged 45-69 years who received an inactivated influenza vaccine. CDR3 bases: TGTGCCAGCAGCTCGACCCTTACAGGGGGCGATGAGCAGTTCTTC. As protein: CASSSTLTGGDEQFF. Together with reference TRBV7-3 and TRBJ2-1, the CDR3 gives the full variable domain: GAGVSQTPSNKVTEKGKYVELRCDPISGHTALYWYRQSLGQGPEFLIYFQGTGAADDSGLPNDRFFAVRPEGSVSTLKIQRTERGDSAVYLCASSSTLTGGDEQFFGPGTRLTVL.